This T cell receptor beta chain was recorded in a study of metastatic and nonmetastatic thyroid tumors. Looking at the study overall: The authors compared repertoires across blood and tumor or nodule tissue from malignant and benign thyroid patients. Regarding the study as a whole: Malignant tumors reportedly showed significantly higher TCR beta diversity than benign nodules in both blood and tumor.

Comments on this clone: Its antigen remains unidentified.

Patients had received no treatment of any kind before thyroid surgery. Authors' analysis steps: Between-group CDR3 differences, defined by clinicopathological status, yielded a distant-metastasis classifier for papillary thyroid cancer. MiXCR re-clonotyped the PCR reads for TCRdb. For this entry, the V and J calls and clone size follow TCRdb and not the study's own pipeline. The sample comprises approximately 26,000 clones, more than 25% of which are singletons, and 5% to 7% rests with the top ten. This CDR3 is 14 amino acids long. Germline CDR1 MNHNS, CDR2 SASEGT. The V gene lost 2 bases and the J gene lost 6 bases, with 13 bases spanning the gap.

Source material: blood. The V and J genes are TRBV6-1 and TRBJ1-2; tentative D call: TRBD1 (6 bases). The sequence was obtained from a female donor with papillary thyroid cancer or a benign thyroid nodule (not recorded which). Some clones in this sample may be carry-over from other donors' samples. For the CDR3, the DNA is TGTGCCAGCAGTGAAAGGAGGGCAGGGGATGGCTACACCTTC. Translated, it gives CASSERRAGDGYTF.